This record concerns one TCR beta chain sequence. Its matching antigen is unknown. The CDR3 length is 15 residues. In germline, CDR1 is SNHLY, CDR2 FYNNEI. V lost 4 bases, J lost 1 base, and 6 bases stayed unmatched. Sequencing was performed with immunoSEQ multiplex PCR; in TCRdb, only in-frame clones are kept and a portion is missing. Of 9,500 to 15,000 clones in the sample, more than 75% are singletons; the top ten hold 4.5% to 6.5%. This entry belongs to a study of chemoradiotherapy in HPV16-positive cancers. Study-level findings and limits: Non-HPV-specific T cells did not expand in tumors during treatment, whereas candidate HPV-specific clones and E7-related motifs did.

This chain links TRBV2 with TRBJ2-7; 8 bases are shared with TRBD1. The source was blood, collected from a patient who underwent chemoradiotherapy. This TCR derives from a human donor with HPV-associated anogenital cancer. This CDR3 is CASSAEGQASYEQYF. For the CDR3, the DNA is TGTGCCAGCAGTGCGGAGGGACAGGCTTCCTACGAGCAGTACTTC.